The 14 T cell receptor beta chains given below trace back to one sample, sequenced in a study of cytomegalovirus exposure and HLA in healthy donors. 13 Jbeta primers and 60 Vbeta primers were used for the PCR. The method was immunoSEQ multiplex PCR; TCRdb's version includes in-frame clones alone and lacks a portion of them. Of about 160,000 clones in the sample, approximately 82% were seen once. Sequencing was done on a sample of PBMCs. These receptor sequences come from a male donor in good health and CMV-seronegative.

The rearrangement joins TRBV4-1 to TRBJ1-1; TRBD1 agrees at 7 bases. Per germline, CDR1 MGHRA and CDR2 YSYEKL. The V segment lost 7 bases and the J segment 5 bases; nucleotides outside the gene matches: 13. This CDR3 is 15 amino acids long. The CDR3 DNA is TGCGCCAGCACGAACCCAACAGGGGTCGGTACTGAAGCTTTCTTT. Translation: CASTNPTGVGTEAFF.

This chain links TRBV9 with TRBJ2-1; no reliable D call. CDR1 is SGDLS and CDR2 is YYNGEE in the germline V gene. The V gene lost 0 bases and the J gene lost 9 bases, with 7 bases spanning the gap. The length of the CDR3 is 12 residues. CDR3 nucleotides: TGTGCCAGCAGCGTAGGAACGAGTGAGCAGTTCTTC. This encodes CASSVGTSEQFF. Looking up the rest from reference TRBV9 and TRBJ2-1 gives the full variable domain: DSGVTQTPKHLITATGQRVTLRCSPRSGDLSVYWYQQSLDQGLQFLIQYYNGEERAKGNILERFSAQQFPDLHSELNLSSLELGDSALYFCASSVGTSEQFFGPGTRLTVL.

The rearrangement links TRBV7-2 to TRBJ2-5; 14 positions match TRBD2. The DNA end lines up better with TRBJ2-7; the J call may be wrong. This CDR3 is 16 amino acids long. Germline loops: CDR1 SGHTA, CDR2 FQGNSA. CDR3 sequence: CASSRTSGGIAYEQYF. CDR3 coding DNA: TGTGCCAGCAGTCGGACTAGCGGGGGGATCGCCTACGAGCAGTACTTC.

A word on this clone: The same CDR3 also results from other DNA sequences found in this sample. The rearrangement joins TRBV7-2 to TRBJ1-2; D is ambiguous. Germline V gene lookup returns CDR1 SGHTA and CDR2 FQGNSA. This CDR3 comprises 14 residues. Trimming took off 0 bases at V and 0 bases at J, with 5 bases between the two ends. CDR3 sequence reads: CASSLARANYGYTF. CDR3 nucleotide sequence: TGTGCCAGCAGCTTAGCGCGGGCTAACTATGGCTACACCTTC.

The chain joins TRBV4-3 to TRBJ1-2, with D uncertain. The CDR3 consists of 14 residues. V was pared by 4 bases and J by 5 bases, with 14 bases between. Germline V gene lookup returns CDR1 LGHNA and CDR2 YSLEER. For the CDR3, the DNA is TGCGCCAGCAGCCGTGGGGAGGGAAATTATGGCTACACCTTC. Translating it yields CASSRGEGNYGYTF.

This clone has only one observation. J is TRBJ2-1 and V is TRBV5-1; 13 nucleotides match TRBD2. This CDR3 contains 16 residues. Germline V lookup: CDR1 SGHRS, CDR2 YFSETQ. V gave up 2 bases and J gave up 7 bases; unmatched junction bases: 6. The chain's CDR3 is CASSLRLAGGLNEQFF. CDR3 in DNA: TGCGCCAGCAGCTTAAGACTAGCGGGAGGTCTAAATGAGCAGTTCTTC.

The chain links TRBV13 to TRBJ2-1, with TRBD1 matching over 7 bases. Germline values: CDR1 PRHDT, CDR2 FYEKMQ (reference sequence). The length of the CDR3 is 15 residues. J was trimmed by 8 bases and V by 5 bases; bases with no gene match: 12. CDR3 coding DNA: TGTGCCAGCAGCGGAAGACAGGGTACAGGCGATGAGCAGTTCTTC. This translates into CASSGRQGTGDEQFF.

The CDR3: CASSQVLPDRGLNEQYF. DNA for the CDR3: TGTGCCAGCAGCCAAGTCCTCCCGGACAGGGGGCTTAACGAGCAGTACTTC. The gene calls are TRBV4-2 and TRBJ2-7, with 11 bases that match TRBD1. The trim removed 1 base at V and 5 bases at J, leaving 10 bases unmatched. Germline-derived CDR1 and CDR2 are LGHNA and YNFKEQ. The CDR3 consists of 17 residues.

The V gene is TRBV9, the J gene TRBJ1-2; the D gene is possibly TRBD1 (6 bases). Looked up from germline, CDR1 is SGDLS and CDR2 is YYNGEE. The V end was cut by 4 bases, the J end by 6 bases, with 16 bases between. The CDR3 length is 14 residues. CDR3 in amino acids: CASSPRGGFDGYTF. The CDR3 DNA follows: TGTGCCAGCAGCCCCCGGGGGGGCTTTGATGGCTACACCTTC.

This clone appeared a few times. This sequence joins TRBV2 and TRBJ1-4, with 10 bases matching TRBD1. With V trimmed by 4 bases and J by 8 bases, 4 bases remained unmatched. CDR1 SNHLY and CDR2 FYNNEI come from the germline V gene. The CDR3 totals 14 residues. CDR3 nucleotide sequence: TGTGCCAGCAGTGGGGACAGGGGCGAAGAAAAACTGTTTTTT. Amino acids: CASSGDRGEEKLFF. The full variable domain, with the rest looked up from reference TRBV2 and TRBJ1-4, is EPEVTQTPSHQVTQMGQEVILRCVPISNHLYFYWYRQILGQKVEFLVSFYNNEISEKSEIFDDQFSVERPDGSNFTLKIRSTKLEDSAMYFCASSGDRGEEKLFFGSGTQLSVL.

The gene calls are TRBV11-2 and TRBJ2-2; 8 nucleotides agree with TRBD1. J was trimmed by 2 bases and V by 5 bases; bases with no gene match: 7. This CDR3 spans 16 amino acids. Germline-derived CDR1 and CDR2 are SGHAT and FQNNGV. CDR3 bases: TGTGCCAGCAGCCTACGGACAGGGCCCAACACCGGGGAGCTGTTTTTT. Translated: CASSLRTGPNTGELFF.

This clone was detected only a few times. This chain joins TRBV27 and TRBJ2-3; TRBD2 aligns across 10 bases. V shed 2 bases, J shed 4 bases, and the junction held 6 bases outside the gene matches. Germline V gives CDR1 MNHEY, CDR2 SMNVEV (reference sequence). This CDR3 has 16 residues. The CDR3 DNA reads as TGTGCCAGCAGTTTACTACTAGCGGGGAGAGCAGATACGCAGTATTTT. Translation gives CASSLLLAGRADTQYF.

The chain combines TRBV9 with TRBJ2-1, with a tentative D call TRBD2 (5 bases). The V and J ends lost 4 bases and 8 bases respectively, with 13 bases between them. This CDR3 region has 13 residues. CDR1 SGDLS and CDR2 YYNGEE come from the germline V gene. The CDR3 is CASSPPRGHEQFF. The CDR3 nucleotides are TGTGCCAGCAGCCCCCCCCGGGGTCATGAGCAGTTCTTC.

This chain connects TRBV4-2 to TRBJ1-3; 7 positions match TRBD1. Germline V gene data show CDR1 as LGHNA and CDR2 as YNFKEQ. The V and J ends lost 4 bases and 4 bases, in that order; junction bases with no gene match: 7. This CDR3 is built from 15 residues. The CDR3 protein is CASSLARDSGNTIYF. The CDR3 DNA sequence: TGTGCCAGCAGCCTAGCCCGGGACAGCGGAAACACCATATATTTT.